This entry features one T cell receptor (beta chain) sequence. Its antigen is as yet unknown. Method: immunoSEQ multiplex PCR; TCRdb's copy keeps in-frame clones and lacks some. Of over 80,000 clones in the sample, about nine tenths were seen once. V lost 2 bases to trimming and J lost 2 bases, with 9 bases between them. CDR3 length: 14 amino acids. Germline-derived CDR1 and CDR2 are PRHDT and FYEKMQ (reference sequence). The data are from a study of OX40 agonist ivuxolimab in advanced cancers. For the study at large: With a range of about 20 to 79, age averaged about 59 years, and around 83% were male.

Study results and caveats: The mean number of expanded clones was higher in CD8+ T cells than in CD4+. CD4+ and CD8+ blood T cells expanded clonally by week 6 at 0.1 to 3.0 mg/kg.

This TCR was recovered from an adult with an advanced solid tumor such as melanoma, head and neck, liver or kidney cancer. The J gene is TRBJ1-1, the V gene TRBV13; TRBD1 is a possible D gene (6 bases). The sequencing used CD4+ or CD8+ T cells sorted from blood, collected in a trial of the OX40 agonist ivuxolimab. This CDR3 reads CASSLTDRNTEAFF. CDR3 sequence (DNA): TGTGCCAGCAGCTTAACGGACAGAAACACTGAAGCTTTCTTT.